Described below is a single T cell receptor beta chain sequence and its context. Its antigen remains unidentified. The data derive from a study of circulating tumor DNA in untreated peripheral T-cell lymphoma. Broader study findings: In approximately 76% of patients, tumor-specific clonotypes were identified.

The tumor tissue sample was taken at baseline before any treatment. Only in-frame clones appear in the TCRdb table, and some are missing; sequencing was by immunoSEQ multiplex PCR. This sample has around 10,000 clones, with around 74% found just once. Germline assignment: CDR1 MNHGY and CDR2 SAAAGT. V was shortened by 5 bases and J by 2 bases, with 9 bases between the two germline ends. CDR3 size: 13 residues. The sample was tumor tissue. The receptor was derived from a human donor with peripheral T-cell lymphoma. The chain joins TRBV6-8 to TRBJ1-2, with D hard to call. Here the CDR3 DNA reads TGTGCCAGCAGTCTAGGAGGGAACTATGGCTACACCTTC. Protein: CASSLGGNYGYTF.